This T cell receptor beta chain was obtained from a study of T cells in Graves' hyperthyroidism and ophthalmopathy. On the study more broadly: At initial diagnosis, before any treatment had begun, peripheral blood was obtained.

Regarding the study as a whole: A model of 13 V-J features distinguished ophthalmopathy from stable hyperthyroidism.

Germline CDR1 MDHEN, CDR2 SYDVKM. V trimming: 8 bases; J trimming: 4 bases; junction bases outside the gene matches: 7. This CDR3 spans 14 amino acids. The source material, RNA transcripts, was used to amplify TCR beta CDR3 regions. HTBI primers drove first-round RT-PCR of the TCR CDR3. In TCRdb, the multiplex PCR reads were re-called with MiXCR into one record per CDR3 protein. The repertoire holds 640,000 or so distinct CDR3 sequences, with 14% to 15% as singletons. Enrolled ophthalmopathy patients presented with a Clinical Activity Score of at least 3, a NOSPECS grade of at least 4, and disease duration under 3 months. On this clonotype: Its target is not known.

The chain combines TRBV28 with TRBJ2-2, with TRBD1 matching 7 bases. This receptor was taken from a woman between 35 and 50 years old with Graves' ophthalmopathy. The sequencing sample was made of blood. CDR3 DNA sequence: TGTGCCAGCTGGACAGGCCAATTCACCGGGGAGCTGTTTTTT. Translating gives CASWTGQFTGELFF.